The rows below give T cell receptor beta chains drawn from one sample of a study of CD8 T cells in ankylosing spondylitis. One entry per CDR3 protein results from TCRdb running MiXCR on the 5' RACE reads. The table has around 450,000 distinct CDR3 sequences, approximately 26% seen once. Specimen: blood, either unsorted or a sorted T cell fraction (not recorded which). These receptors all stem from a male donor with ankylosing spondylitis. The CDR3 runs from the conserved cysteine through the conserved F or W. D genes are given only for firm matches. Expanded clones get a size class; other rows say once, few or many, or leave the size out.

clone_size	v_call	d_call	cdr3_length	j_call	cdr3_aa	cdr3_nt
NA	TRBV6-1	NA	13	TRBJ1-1	CASSVKLNTEAFF	TGTGCCAGCAGTGTAAAATTGAACACTGAAGCTTTCTTT
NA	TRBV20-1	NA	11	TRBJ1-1	CSAREGGEAFF	TGCAGTGCTCGAGAGGGGGGTGAAGCTTTCTTT
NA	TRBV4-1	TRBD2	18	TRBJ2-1	CASSWRVESGSSYNEQFF	TGCGCCAGCAGCTGGAGAGTGGAAAGCGGGAGCTCCTACAATGAGCAGTTCTTC
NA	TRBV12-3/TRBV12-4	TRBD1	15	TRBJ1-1	CASSGPTGVKTEAFF	TGTGCCAGCAGTGGGCCGACAGGGGTCAAAACTGAAGCTTTCTTT
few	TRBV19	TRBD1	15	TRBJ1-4	CASSTPGQGNEKLFF	TGTGCCAGTAGTACGCCGGGACAGGGAAATGAAAAACTGTTTTTT
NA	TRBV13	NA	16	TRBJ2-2	CASSLASLRATGELFF	TGTGCCAGCAGCTTAGCTAGCCTAAGGGCCACCGGGGAGCTGTTTTTT
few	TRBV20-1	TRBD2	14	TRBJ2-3	CSAIAGDRTDTQYF	TGCAGTGCGATAGCGGGAGACCGCACAGATACGCAGTATTTT
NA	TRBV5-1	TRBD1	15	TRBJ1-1	CASSLFGDRNTEAFF	TGCGCCAGCAGCTTGTTTGGGGACAGGAACACTGAAGCTTTCTTT
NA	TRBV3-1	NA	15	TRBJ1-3	CASSQSGISGNTIYF	TGTGCCAGCAGCCAGTCAGGGATCTCTGGAAACACCATATATTTT
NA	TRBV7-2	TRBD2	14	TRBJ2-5	CASSLVAGRETQYF	TGTGCCAGCAGCTTAGTAGCGGGAAGAGAGACCCAGTACTTC
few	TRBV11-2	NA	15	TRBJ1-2	CASSRELGFGYGYTF	TGTGCCAGCAGCAGAGAGTTGGGGTTTGGCTATGGCTACACCTTC
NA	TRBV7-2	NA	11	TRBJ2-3	CASTRADTQYF	TGTGCCAGCACCCGCGCCGATACGCAGTATTTT
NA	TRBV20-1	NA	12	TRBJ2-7	CSASGPVYEQYF	TGCAGTGCTTCGGGCCCCGTCTACGAGCAGTACTTC
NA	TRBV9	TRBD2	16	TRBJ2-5	CASSVRGGRGQETQYF	TGTGCCAGCAGCGTAAGGGGCGGGAGAGGGCAAGAGACCCAGTACTTC
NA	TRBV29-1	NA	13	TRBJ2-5	CSVEAVVQETQYF	TGCAGCGTTGAAGCAGTAGTCCAAGAGACCCAGTACTTC
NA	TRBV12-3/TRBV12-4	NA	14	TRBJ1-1	CASRPAAMNTEAFF	TGTGCCAGCAGGCCCGCGGCCATGAACACTGAAGCTTTCTTT
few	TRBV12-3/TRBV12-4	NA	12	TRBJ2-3	CASSLTGNTQYF	TGTGCCAGCAGTCTAACAGGGAATACGCAGTATTTT
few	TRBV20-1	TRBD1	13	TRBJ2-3	CSAVRQGRDTQYF	TGCAGTGCTGTCAGACAGGGTAGGGATACGCAGTATTTT
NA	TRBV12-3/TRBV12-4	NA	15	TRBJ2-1	CASVPGVSSYNEQFF	TGTGCCAGCGTCCCCGGGGTGAGCTCCTACAATGAGCAGTTCTTC
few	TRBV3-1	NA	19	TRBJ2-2	CASSPLLQGEQPNTGELFF	TGTGCCAGCAGCCCACTACTTCAGGGTGAGCAGCCGAACACCGGGGAGCTGTTTTTT
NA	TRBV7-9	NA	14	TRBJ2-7	CASSFPGNTYEQYF	TGTGCCAGCAGCTTTCCCGGTAACACCTACGAGCAGTACTTC
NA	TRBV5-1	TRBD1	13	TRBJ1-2	CASSRDRLEGYTF	TGCGCCAGCAGCCGGGACAGGCTTGAGGGCTACACCTTC
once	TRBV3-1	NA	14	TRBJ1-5	CASSQRVWGQPQHF	TGTGCCAGCAGCCAAAGAGTGTGGGGTCAGCCCCAGCATTTT
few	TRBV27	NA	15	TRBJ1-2	CASSPGGPRDYGYTF	TGTGCCAGCAGTCCCGGCGGGCCTCGCGACTATGGCTACACCTTC
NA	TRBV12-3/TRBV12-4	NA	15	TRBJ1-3	CASSRTKGAGNTIYF	TGTGCCAGCAGTCGCACTAAGGGTGCTGGAAACACCATATATTTT